Below, 24 T cell receptor beta chains from the same sample are listed, as sequenced in a study of control samples from healthy donors and cancer patients. TCRdb keeps only in-frame clones here, not all; method: immunoSEQ multiplex PCR. Of 130,000 to 150,000 clones listed, 90% to 95% were seen once; the top ten hold about 14%. The specimen was PBMCs. The origin of the receptors is a man in his sixties with colorectal cancer.

This clone occurred once. CDR3 sequence (DNA): TGTGCCAGCAGCCCAAGGATCTTAGCATACGAGCAGTACTTC. Its protein product is CASSPRILAYEQYF. The chain employs TRBV3-1 (or the pseudogene TRBV3-2) and TRBJ2-7; D not certain. Trimming left V 4 bases short and J 4 bases short, with 14 bases between. The CDR3 covers 14 residues. Looked up from germline, CDR1 is LGHDT and CDR2 is YNNKEL (reference sequence).

The table lists this clone with a count of one. CDR3 protein: CAWSVDIGNTIYF. The CDR3 region has the DNA TGTGCCTGGAGTGTTGACATTGGAAACACCATATATTTT. The chain recombines TRBV30 with TRBJ1-3, with unresolved D. The length of the CDR3 is 13 residues. Looked up from germline, CDR1 is GTSNPN and CDR2 is SVGIG (reference sequence). Trimming removed 0 bases from V and 3 bases from J, with 6 bases in between.

The J gene is TRBJ2-7, the V gene TRBV6-5, with 7 bases lining up with TRBD1. Germline CDR1 and CDR2: MNHEY and SVGAGI. The CDR3 runs to 14 residues. The V segment lost 2 bases and the J segment 3 bases; nucleotides outside the gene matches: 4. CDR3 nucleotides: TGTGCCAGCAGTTACGGACAGGAGGACTACGAGCAGTACTTC. This gives the protein CASSYGQEDYEQYF.

V usage is TRBV5-1 and J usage is TRBJ2-1; TRBD2 agrees at 7 bases. Germline CDR1 SGHRS, CDR2 YFSETQ. Germline trimming cut 4 bases from V and 0 bases from J; bases unmatched to any gene: 4. CDR3 length: 15 residues. The CDR3 here is CASSDTSASYNEQFF. Here the CDR3 DNA reads TGCGCCAGCAGCGATACTAGCGCCTCCTACAATGAGCAGTTCTTC.

CDR3 coding DNA: TGTGCCAGCAGCTTAGAGGCTAACTATGACCAAGAGACCCAGTACTTC. Its translation: CASSLEANYDQETQYF. The J gene is TRBJ2-5, the V gene TRBV7-9, with D hard to call. Germline V gene lookup returns CDR1 SEHNR and CDR2 FQNEAQ (reference sequence). This CDR3 comprises 16 residues. The V end was cut by 1 base, the J end by 0 bases, with 12 bases between.

In its sample, this clone was seen once. The genes are TRBV30 and TRBJ1-2, with D tentatively TRBD1 (6 bases). V dropped 3 bases and J dropped 6 bases, with 17 bases sitting between them. CDR1 and CDR2 from the germline V gene are GTSNPN and SVGIG (reference sequence). The CDR3 covers 14 residues. The chain's CDR3 is CAWRVGRGMDGYTF. DNA for the CDR3: TGTGCCTGGAGGGTAGGGAGGGGGATGGATGGCTACACCTTC.

V usage is TRBV10-2 and J usage is TRBJ2-3, with 9 bases lining up with TRBD2. This CDR3 region has 16 residues. Germline values: CDR1 WSHSY, CDR2 SAAADI. The J segment lost 4 bases and the V segment lost 5 bases, leaving 10 bases of the junction unmatched. The CDR3: CASSLGTSPGADTQYF. The CDR3 DNA sequence: TGCGCCAGCAGTCTTGGGACTAGCCCGGGGGCAGATACGCAGTATTTT.

The chain recombines TRBV3-1 (or the pseudogene TRBV3-2) with TRBJ2-5, with TRBD2 matching 9 bases. The ends lost 4 bases at V and 5 bases at J; junction bases unmatched: 8. Per the germline V gene, CDR1 is LGHDT and CDR2 is YNNKEL (reference sequence). The CDR3 contains 15 residues. The CDR3 is CASSPLAGRGETQYF. The CDR3 DNA reads TGTGCCAGCAGCCCGCTAGCGGGGAGGGGGGAGACCCAGTACTTC.

The rearrangement joins TRBV5-4 to TRBJ2-7, with 9 bases aligning to TRBD1. The germline V gene encodes CDR1 SGHNT and CDR2 YYREEE (reference sequence). The CDR3 totals 15 residues. V trimming: 5 bases; J trimming: 0 bases; junction bases outside the gene matches: 6. CDR3 nucleotide sequence: TGTGCCAGCAGTTACGGGACAGGGAGCTCCTACGAGCAGTACTTC. Encoded protein: CASSYGTGSSYEQYF. The whole variable domain, filled in from reference TRBV5-4 and TRBJ2-7, reads ETGVTQSPTHLIKTRGQQVTLRCSSQSGHNTVSWYQQALGQGPQFIFQYYREEENGRGNFPPRFSGLQFPNYSSELNVNALELDDSALYLCASSYGTGSSYEQYFGPGTRLTVT.

V and J are TRBV3-1 (or the pseudogene TRBV3-2) and TRBJ1-2; 9 positions agree with TRBD1. V lost 4 bases to trimming and J lost 7 bases; unmatched junction nucleotides: 7. CDR1 LGHDT and CDR2 YNNKEL come from the germline V gene (reference sequence). The CDR3 extends over 14 amino acids. The CDR3 DNA reads TGTGCCAGCAGCCTCCGGGACAGGGTTTTTGGCTACACCTTC. Translating gives CASSLRDRVFGYTF.

The V gene is TRBV5-1, the J gene TRBJ2-2; unclear D gene. This CDR3 has 14 amino acids. The V gene's germline CDR1 is SGHRS and CDR2 YFSETQ. The V end lost 9 bases, the J end lost 6 bases, and 18 bases lay between the germline ends. The chain's CDR3 is CATTSDPSSGELFF. CDR3 nucleotide sequence: TGCGCCACCACATCGGACCCTTCTTCCGGGGAGCTGTTTTTT.

The chain carries TRBV4-1 and TRBJ2-1; a weak D match, TRBD1 (5 bases). Between the trimmed V and J ends, which lost 1 base and 6 bases, there was a span of 16 bases. The CDR3 runs 16 residues. The germline gives CDR1 MGHRA, CDR2 YSYEKL. CDR3 loop: CASSQVRGRGFNEQFF. The CDR3 coding sequence is TGCGCCAGCAGCCAAGTTCGTGGAAGGGGCTTCAATGAGCAGTTCTTC.

This rearrangement joins TRBV24-1 to TRBJ2-3; 12 bases map to TRBD2. The ends lost 4 bases at V and 6 bases at J; junction bases unmatched: 7. Germline CDR1 KGHDR, CDR2 SFDVKD. The CDR3 loop spans 16 amino acids. The chain's CDR3 is CATSDLGLAGMDTQYF. The DNA for the CDR3 is TGTGCCACCAGTGACTTAGGACTAGCGGGGATGGATACGCAGTATTTT.

The chain recombines TRBV7-9 with TRBJ2-5, with TRBD1 matching 7 bases. Germline values: CDR1 SEHNR, CDR2 FQNEAQ (reference sequence). V gave up 9 bases and J gave up 5 bases; unmatched junction bases: 9. This CDR3 has 13 amino acids. CDR3 coding DNA: TGTGCCAGTGACCAAGGGGGCTCGGAGACCCAGTACTTC. It yields the protein CASDQGGSETQYF.

The rearrangement links TRBV4-1 to TRBJ2-1, with TRBD2 matching 13 bases. Unmatched junction bases numbered 10, after V lost 0 bases and J lost 5 bases. Germline values: CDR1 MGHRA, CDR2 YSYEKL. CDR3 length equals 19 residues. CDR3 nucleotide sequence: TGCGCCAGCAGCCAAGAGAGATCAGGACTAGCGGGGGCCCACAATGAGCAGTTCTTC. Translation gives CASSQERSGLAGAHNEQFF.

The chain has TRBV6-1 and TRBJ1-5, with D possibly being TRBD1 (6 bases). V was cut by 3 bases and J by 3 bases, with 9 bases left in between. The CDR3 runs to 14 residues. Germline loops: CDR1 MNHNS, CDR2 SASEGT. The CDR3 spells CASSDRGDNQPQHF. For the CDR3, the DNA is TGTGCCAGCAGTGACAGGGGTGACAATCAGCCCCAGCATTTT.

This chain links TRBV27 with TRBJ1-2, with TRBD1 matching 7 bases. With V trimmed by 2 bases and J by 4 bases, 4 bases remained unmatched. This CDR3 comprises 14 residues. Germline CDR1 reads MNHEY; CDR2 reads SMNVEV (reference sequence). The CDR3 loop is CASSLNRGGYGYTF. The CDR3 DNA reads as TGTGCCAGCAGTTTAAACAGGGGTGGCTATGGCTACACCTTC.

This chain joins TRBV3-1 (or the pseudogene TRBV3-2) and TRBJ1-2; TRBD1 is a possible D gene (5 bases). Germline V gives CDR1 LGHDT, CDR2 YNNKEL (reference sequence). This CDR3 is built from 13 residues. The V and J ends lost 0 bases and 6 bases respectively, with 8 bases between them. CDR3 region: CASSQDRAHGYTF. The DNA of the CDR3 is TGTGCCAGCAGCCAAGACAGGGCGCATGGCTACACCTTC.

This rearrangement joins TRBV2 to TRBJ2-1; 11 bases line up with TRBD1. The CDR3 spans 15 residues. Germline V gene data show CDR1 as SNHLY and CDR2 as FYNNEI. J gave up 7 bases and V 5 bases, and 7 bases lay outside the gene matches. The CDR3 DNA sequence: TGTGCCAGCAGTCCTGGACAGGGGGCGTATAATGAGCAGTTCTTC. Protein product: CASSPGQGAYNEQFF.

CDR3 residues: CASGQGRFSYGYTF. The CDR3, as DNA: TGTGCCAGCGGACAGGGACGATTTAGTTATGGCTACACCTTC. This chain joins TRBV11-3 and TRBJ1-2; 8 bases map to TRBD1. The V and J ends lost 8 bases and 5 bases, in that order; junction bases with no gene match: 10. CDR3 length: 14 residues. CDR1 is SGHNT and CDR2 is YENEEA in the germline V gene. Combining the CDR3 with reference TRBV11-3 and TRBJ1-2 gives the whole variable domain EAGVVQSPRYKIIEKKQPVAFWCNPISGHNTLYWYLQNLGQGPELLIRYENEEAVDDSQLPKDRFSAERLKGVDSTLKIQPAELGDSAVYLCASGQGRFSYGYTFGSGTRLTVV.

The genes are TRBV6-5 and TRBJ1-2; D not certain. The ends were cut back, 0 bases at V and 0 bases at J, with 8 bases in the middle. Germline V gives CDR1 MNHEY, CDR2 SVGAGI. The CDR3 runs 15 residues. The CDR3 spells CASSYSKSANYGYTF. DNA for the CDR3: TGTGCCAGCAGTTACTCGAAATCGGCTAACTATGGCTACACCTTC.

The chain recombines TRBV5-8 with TRBJ1-5; D gene uncertain. Trimming left V 6 bases short and J 3 bases short, with 13 bases between. The CDR3 contains 14 residues. Germline V gene sequence: CDR1 SGHTS, CDR2 YDEGEE. CDR3 DNA sequence: TGTGCCAGCATCGTCAGCCCTTACAATCAGCCCCAGCATTTT. Translating gives CASIVSPYNQPQHF.

V is TRBV27 and J is TRBJ1-4; the D is unclear. V lost 8 bases, J lost 8 bases, and 9 bases lay in between. CDR1 and CDR2 from the germline V gene are MNHEY and SMNVEV (reference sequence). The CDR3 extends over 11 amino acids. The DNA of the CDR3 is TGTGCCAGCGGCCTGGGAGAAAAACTGTTTTTT. Translation: CASGLGEKLFF.

This rearrangement joins TRBV12-3 or TRBV12-4 to TRBJ2-5; TRBD1 might be the D (6 bases). This CDR3 region has 11 residues. V was clipped by 6 bases and J by 4 bases, with 6 bases between them. The DNA of the CDR3 is TGTGCCAGCAGCAGGGGAGAGACCCAGTACTTC. Translating it yields CASSRGETQYF.